The clone carrying this TCR beta chain was seen a handful of times. The antigen is unknown. Findings of the study overall: The larger-cohort validation was restricted to a single TCR beta V-J rearrangement rather than whole repertoires. Greatest tumor Treg TCR overlap was with tumor naive CD4+ cells.

Semi-nested PCR with Nested Universal Primer A followed constant-region reverse priming of full-length variable regions. TCRdb passed the 5' RACE reads through MiXCR, listing each CDR3 protein once. The sample lists 55,000 to 80,000 distinct CDR3 sequences, 22% seen once, with 2.9% in the top ten. There are 14 residues in the CDR3. Germline assignment: CDR1 PRHDT and CDR2 FYEKMQ (reference sequence). V was shortened by 5 bases and J by 6 bases, with 11 bases between the two germline ends. Memory CD4+ T cells were sorted as CD4+CD45RO+CD25- cells. The receptor's source is a female donor with breast cancer. The chain carries TRBV13 and TRBJ1-6, with D perhaps TRBD1 (6 bases). Material for sequencing was memory CD4+ T cells sorted from a lymph node. The subset: memory CD4+ T cells, CD4+CD45RO+CD25-. In DNA, the CDR3 is TGTGCCAGCAGCACCGGGACACTTAATTCACCCCTCCACTTT. Protein sequence: CASSTGTLNSPLHF.